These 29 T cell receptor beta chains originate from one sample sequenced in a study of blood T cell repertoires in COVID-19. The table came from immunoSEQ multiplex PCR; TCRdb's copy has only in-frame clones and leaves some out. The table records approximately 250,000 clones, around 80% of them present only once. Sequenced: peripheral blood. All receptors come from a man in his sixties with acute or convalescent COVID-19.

DNA of the CDR3: TGTGCCAGCAGCCAAGTCGGGGACAGGGGGGATTCACCCCTCCACTTT. Its protein product is CASSQVGDRGDSPLHF. This chain links TRBV4-2 with TRBJ1-6; 11 nucleotides line up with TRBD1. V trimming: 1 base; J trimming: 8 bases; junction bases outside the gene matches: 4. Looked up from germline, CDR1 is LGHNA and CDR2 is YNFKEQ. The CDR3 totals 16 residues.

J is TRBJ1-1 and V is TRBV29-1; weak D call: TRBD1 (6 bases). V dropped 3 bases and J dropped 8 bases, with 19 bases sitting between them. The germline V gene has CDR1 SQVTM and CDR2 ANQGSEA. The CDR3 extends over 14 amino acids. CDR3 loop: CSVDLGTLSGEAFF. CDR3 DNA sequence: TGCAGCGTTGACCTCGGGACACTGAGTGGGGAAGCTTTCTTT.

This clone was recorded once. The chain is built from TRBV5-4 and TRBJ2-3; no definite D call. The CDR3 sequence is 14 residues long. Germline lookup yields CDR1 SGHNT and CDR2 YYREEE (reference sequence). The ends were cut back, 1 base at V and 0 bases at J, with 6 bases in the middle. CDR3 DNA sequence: TGTGCCAGCAGCTTGCCCAGGAGCACAGATACGCAGTATTTT. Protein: CASSLPRSTDTQYF.

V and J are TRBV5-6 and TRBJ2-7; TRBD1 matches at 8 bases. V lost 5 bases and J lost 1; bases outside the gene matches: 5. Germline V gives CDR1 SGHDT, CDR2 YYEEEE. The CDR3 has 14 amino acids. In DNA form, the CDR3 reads TGTGCCAGCAGGTCGACAGGGGAATCCTACGAGCAGTACTTC. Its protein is CASRSTGESYEQYF.

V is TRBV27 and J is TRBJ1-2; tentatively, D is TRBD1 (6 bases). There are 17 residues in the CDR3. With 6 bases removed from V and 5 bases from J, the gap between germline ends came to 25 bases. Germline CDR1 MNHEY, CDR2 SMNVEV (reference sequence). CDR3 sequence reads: CASSPRGADRGRYGYTF. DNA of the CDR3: TGTGCCAGCAGCCCTCGGGGGGCTGACAGAGGGCGGTATGGCTACACCTTC.

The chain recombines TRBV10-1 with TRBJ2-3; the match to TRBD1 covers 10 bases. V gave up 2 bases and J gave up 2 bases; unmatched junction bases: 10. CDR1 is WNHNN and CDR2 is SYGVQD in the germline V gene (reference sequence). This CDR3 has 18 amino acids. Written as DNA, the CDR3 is TGCGCCAGCAGTGAGACTATCCGGGACAGGGGTATCACAGATACGCAGTATTTT. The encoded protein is CASSETIRDRGITDTQYF.

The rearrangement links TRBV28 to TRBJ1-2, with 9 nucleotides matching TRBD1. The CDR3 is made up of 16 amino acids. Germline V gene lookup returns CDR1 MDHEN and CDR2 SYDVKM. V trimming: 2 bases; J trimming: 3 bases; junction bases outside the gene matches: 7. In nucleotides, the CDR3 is TGTGCCAGCAGTTTAGGTGTGACAGGGGGGTACTATGGCTACACCTTC. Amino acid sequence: CASSLGVTGGYYGYTF.

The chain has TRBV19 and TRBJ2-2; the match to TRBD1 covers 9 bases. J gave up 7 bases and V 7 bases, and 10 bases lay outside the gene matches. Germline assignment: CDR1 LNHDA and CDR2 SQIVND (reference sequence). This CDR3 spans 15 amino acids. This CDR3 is CASTLLQGAFGELFF. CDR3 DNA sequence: TGTGCCAGTACCCTTCTACAGGGGGCGTTCGGGGAGCTGTTTTTT.

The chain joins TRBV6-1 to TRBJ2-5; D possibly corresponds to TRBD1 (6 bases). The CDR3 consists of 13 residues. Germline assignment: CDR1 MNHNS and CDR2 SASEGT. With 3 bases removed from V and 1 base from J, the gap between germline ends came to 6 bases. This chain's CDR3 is CASSEDSQETQYF. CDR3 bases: TGTGCCAGCAGTGAGGACAGCCAAGAGACCCAGTACTTC.

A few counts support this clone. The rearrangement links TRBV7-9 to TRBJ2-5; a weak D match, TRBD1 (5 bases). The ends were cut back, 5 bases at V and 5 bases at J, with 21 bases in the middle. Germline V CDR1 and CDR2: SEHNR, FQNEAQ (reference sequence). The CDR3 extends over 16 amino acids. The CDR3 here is CASSLPVGRQRETQYF. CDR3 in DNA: TGTGCCAGCAGCCTGCCCGTGGGGCGCCAGCGCGAGACCCAGTACTTC.

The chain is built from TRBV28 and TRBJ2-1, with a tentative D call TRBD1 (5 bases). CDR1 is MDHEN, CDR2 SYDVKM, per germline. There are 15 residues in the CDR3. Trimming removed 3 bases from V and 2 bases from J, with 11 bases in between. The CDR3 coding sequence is TGTGCCAGCAGTTTGGAAGGGGAAACCTACAATGAGCAGTTCTTC. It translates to CASSLEGETYNEQFF.

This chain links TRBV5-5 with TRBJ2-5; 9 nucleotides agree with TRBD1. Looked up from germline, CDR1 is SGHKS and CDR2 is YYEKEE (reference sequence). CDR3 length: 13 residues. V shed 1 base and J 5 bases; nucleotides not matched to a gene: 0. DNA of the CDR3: TGTGCCAGCAGCTTGACAGGGGGCGAGACCCAGTACTTC. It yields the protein CASSLTGGETQYF.

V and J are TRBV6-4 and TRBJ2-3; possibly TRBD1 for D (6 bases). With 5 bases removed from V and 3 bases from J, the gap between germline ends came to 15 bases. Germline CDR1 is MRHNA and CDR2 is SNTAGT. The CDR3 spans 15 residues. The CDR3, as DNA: TGTGCCAGCAGTCTACAGGGCTACCCGACAGATACGCAGTATTTT. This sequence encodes CASSLQGYPTDTQYF.

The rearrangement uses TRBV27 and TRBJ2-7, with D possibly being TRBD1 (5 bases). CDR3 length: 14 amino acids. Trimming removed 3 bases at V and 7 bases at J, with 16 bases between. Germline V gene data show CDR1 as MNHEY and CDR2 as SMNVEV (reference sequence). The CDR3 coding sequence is TGTGCCAGCAGTTTCCAGGGCCGACCGAGGGAGCAGTACTTC. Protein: CASSFQGRPREQYF.

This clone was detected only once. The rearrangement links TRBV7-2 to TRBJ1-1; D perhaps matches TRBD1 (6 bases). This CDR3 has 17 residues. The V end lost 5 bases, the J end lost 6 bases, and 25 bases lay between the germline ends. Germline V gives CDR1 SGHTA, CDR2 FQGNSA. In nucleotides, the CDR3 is TGTGCCAGCAGCCAGTGGGGGGGGGCAAGTGGTCCCCCTGAAGCTTTCTTT. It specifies CASSQWGGASGPPEAFF.

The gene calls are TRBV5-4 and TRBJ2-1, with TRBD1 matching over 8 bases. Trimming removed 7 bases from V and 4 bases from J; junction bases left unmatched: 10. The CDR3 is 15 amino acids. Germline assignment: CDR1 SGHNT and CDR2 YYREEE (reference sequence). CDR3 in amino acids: CASFPTGGSYNEQFF. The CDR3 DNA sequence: TGTGCCAGCTTCCCTACAGGGGGTTCGTACAATGAGCAGTTCTTC.

In nucleotides, the CDR3 is TGTGCCAGCAGCTTTACAGGAAGAGGCTATGGCTACACCTTC. Its translation: CASSFTGRGYGYTF. The chain joins TRBV7-3 to TRBJ1-2; D might be TRBD1 (5 bases). Between the trimmed V and J ends, which lost 3 bases and 4 bases, there was a span of 12 bases. Germline CDR1 is SGHTA and CDR2 is FQGTGA. This CDR3 is 14 amino acids long.

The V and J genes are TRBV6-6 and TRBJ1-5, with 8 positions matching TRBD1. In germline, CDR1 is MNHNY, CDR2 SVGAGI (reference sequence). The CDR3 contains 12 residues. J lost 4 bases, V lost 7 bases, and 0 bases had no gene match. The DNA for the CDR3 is TGTGCCAGCAACAGGGGGAATCAGCCCCAGCATTTT. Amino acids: CASNRGNQPQHF.

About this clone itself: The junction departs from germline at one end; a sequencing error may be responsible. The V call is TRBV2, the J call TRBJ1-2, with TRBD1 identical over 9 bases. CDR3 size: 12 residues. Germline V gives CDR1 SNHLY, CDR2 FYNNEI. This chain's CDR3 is CASREDRGAEAF. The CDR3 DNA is TGTGCCAGCAGAGAGGACAGGGGCGCCGAAGCCTTC.

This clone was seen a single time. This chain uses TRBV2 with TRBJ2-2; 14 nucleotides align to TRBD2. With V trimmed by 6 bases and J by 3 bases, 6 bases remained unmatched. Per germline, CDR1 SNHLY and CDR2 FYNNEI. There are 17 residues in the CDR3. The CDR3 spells CASRSGLAGAHTGELFF. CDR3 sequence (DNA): TGTGCCAGCAGATCGGGACTAGCGGGGGCACACACCGGGGAGCTGTTTTTT.

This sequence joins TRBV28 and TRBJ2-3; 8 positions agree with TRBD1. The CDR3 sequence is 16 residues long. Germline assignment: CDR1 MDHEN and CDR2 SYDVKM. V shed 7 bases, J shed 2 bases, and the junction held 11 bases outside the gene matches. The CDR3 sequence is CASTENRDRYTDTQYF. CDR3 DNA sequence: TGTGCCAGCACCGAGAACCGGGACAGGTACACAGATACGCAGTATTTT.

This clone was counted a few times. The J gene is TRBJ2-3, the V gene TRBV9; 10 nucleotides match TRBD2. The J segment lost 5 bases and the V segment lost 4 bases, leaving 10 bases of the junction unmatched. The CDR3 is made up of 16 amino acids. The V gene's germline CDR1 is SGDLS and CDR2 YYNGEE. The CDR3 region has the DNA TGTGCCAGCAGCATACGCCCAGCGGGGGGGGGAGATACGCAGTATTTT. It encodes CASSIRPAGGGDTQYF.

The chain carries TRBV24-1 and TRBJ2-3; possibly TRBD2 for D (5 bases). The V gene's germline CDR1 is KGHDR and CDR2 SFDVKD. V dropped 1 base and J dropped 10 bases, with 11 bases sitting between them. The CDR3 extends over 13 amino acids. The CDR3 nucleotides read TGTGCCACCAGTGATTTTGACGGGAAGCCGCAGTATTTT. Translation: CATSDFDGKPQYF.

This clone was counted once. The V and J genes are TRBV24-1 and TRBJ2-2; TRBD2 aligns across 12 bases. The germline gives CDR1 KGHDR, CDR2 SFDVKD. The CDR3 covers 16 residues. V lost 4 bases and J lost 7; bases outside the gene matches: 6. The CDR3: CATSESSGRAFGELFF. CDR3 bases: TGTGCCACCAGTGAGTCTAGCGGGAGGGCCTTCGGGGAGCTGTTTTTT.

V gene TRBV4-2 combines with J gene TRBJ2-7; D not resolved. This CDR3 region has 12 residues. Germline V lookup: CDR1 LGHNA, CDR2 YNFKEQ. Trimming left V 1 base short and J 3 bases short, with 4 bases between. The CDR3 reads CASSQVGYEQYF. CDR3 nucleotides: TGTGCCAGCAGCCAAGTCGGCTACGAGCAGTACTTC.

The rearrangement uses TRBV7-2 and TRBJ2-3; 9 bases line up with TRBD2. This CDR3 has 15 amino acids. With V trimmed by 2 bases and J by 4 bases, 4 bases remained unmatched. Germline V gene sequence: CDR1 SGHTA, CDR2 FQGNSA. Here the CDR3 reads CASSLLAGLADTQYF. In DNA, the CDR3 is TGTGCCAGCAGCTTACTAGCGGGGTTGGCAGATACGCAGTATTTT.

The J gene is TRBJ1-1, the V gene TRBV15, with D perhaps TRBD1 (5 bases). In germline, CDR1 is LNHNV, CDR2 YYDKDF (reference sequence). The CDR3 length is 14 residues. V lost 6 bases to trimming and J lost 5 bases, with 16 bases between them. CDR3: CATRAGQGGTEAFF. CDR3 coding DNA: TGTGCCACCAGGGCCGGCCAGGGAGGGACTGAAGCTTTCTTT.

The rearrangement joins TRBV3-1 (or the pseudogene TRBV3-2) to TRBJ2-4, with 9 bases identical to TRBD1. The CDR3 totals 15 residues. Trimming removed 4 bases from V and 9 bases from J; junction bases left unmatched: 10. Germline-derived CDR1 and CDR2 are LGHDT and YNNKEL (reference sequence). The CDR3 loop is CASSLDQDRGGIQYF. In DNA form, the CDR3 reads TGTGCCAGCAGCCTAGACCAGGACAGGGGCGGCATTCAGTACTTC.

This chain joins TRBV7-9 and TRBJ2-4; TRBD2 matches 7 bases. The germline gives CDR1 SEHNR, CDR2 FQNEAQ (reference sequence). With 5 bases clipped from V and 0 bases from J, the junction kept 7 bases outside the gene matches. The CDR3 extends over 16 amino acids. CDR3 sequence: CASSLQGGLAKNIQYF. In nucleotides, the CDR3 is TGTGCCAGCAGCCTCCAGGGAGGGTTAGCCAAAAACATTCAGTACTTC. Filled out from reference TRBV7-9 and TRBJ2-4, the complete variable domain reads DTGVSQNPRHKITKRGQNVTFRCDPISEHNRLYWYRQTLGQGPEFLTYFQNEAQLEKSRLLSDRFSAERPKGSFSTLEIQRTEQGDSAMYLCASSLQGGLAKNIQYFGAGTRLSVL.